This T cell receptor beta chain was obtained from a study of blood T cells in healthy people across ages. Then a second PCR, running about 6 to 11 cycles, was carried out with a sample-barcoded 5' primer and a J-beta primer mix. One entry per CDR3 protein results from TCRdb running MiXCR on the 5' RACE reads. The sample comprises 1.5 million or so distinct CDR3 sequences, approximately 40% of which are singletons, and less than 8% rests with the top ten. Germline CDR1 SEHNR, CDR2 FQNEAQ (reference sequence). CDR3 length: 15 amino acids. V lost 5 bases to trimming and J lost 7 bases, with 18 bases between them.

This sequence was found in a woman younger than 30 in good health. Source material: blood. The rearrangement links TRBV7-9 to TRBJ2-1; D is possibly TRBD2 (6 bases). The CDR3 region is CASSPPGLPGNEQFF. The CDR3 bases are TGTGCCAGCAGCCCCCCGGGACTCCCGGGGAATGAGCAGTTCTTC.